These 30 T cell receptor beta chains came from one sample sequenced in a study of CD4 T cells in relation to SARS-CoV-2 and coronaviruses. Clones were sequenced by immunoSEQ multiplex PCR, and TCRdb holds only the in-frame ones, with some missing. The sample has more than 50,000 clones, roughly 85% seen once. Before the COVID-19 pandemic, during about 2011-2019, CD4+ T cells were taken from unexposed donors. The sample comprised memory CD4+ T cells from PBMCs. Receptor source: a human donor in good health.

DNA for the CDR3: TGTGCCAGCAGCAAAGGACAGGGGACAGATACGCAGTATTTT. Protein sequence: CASSKGQGTDTQYF. The chain links TRBV3-1 (or the pseudogene TRBV3-2) to TRBJ2-3, with TRBD1 identical over 9 bases. CDR1 and CDR2 (germline): LGHDT, YNNKEL (reference sequence). V dropped 5 bases and J dropped 3; count of bases not matched to a gene: 3. This CDR3 comprises 14 residues.

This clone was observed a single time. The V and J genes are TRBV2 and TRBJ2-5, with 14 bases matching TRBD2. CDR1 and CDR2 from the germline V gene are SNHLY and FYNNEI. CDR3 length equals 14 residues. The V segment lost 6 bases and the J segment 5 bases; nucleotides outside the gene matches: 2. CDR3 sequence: CASRGTSGSETQYF. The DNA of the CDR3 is TGTGCCAGCAGGGGGACTAGCGGGAGTGAGACCCAGTACTTC.

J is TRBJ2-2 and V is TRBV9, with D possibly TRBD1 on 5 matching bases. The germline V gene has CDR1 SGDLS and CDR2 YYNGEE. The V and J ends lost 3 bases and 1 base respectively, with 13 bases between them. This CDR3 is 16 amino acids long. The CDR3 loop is CASSGQTAMNTGELFF. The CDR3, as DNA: TGTGCCAGCAGCGGCCAGACAGCAATGAACACCGGGGAGCTGTTTTTT.

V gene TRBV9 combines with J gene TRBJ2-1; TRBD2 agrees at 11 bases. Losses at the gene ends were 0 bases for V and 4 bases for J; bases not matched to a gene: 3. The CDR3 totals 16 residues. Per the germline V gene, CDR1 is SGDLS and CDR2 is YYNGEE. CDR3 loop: CASSVAGLAVYNEQFF. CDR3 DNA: TGTGCCAGCAGCGTAGCGGGACTAGCGGTTTACAATGAGCAGTTCTTC. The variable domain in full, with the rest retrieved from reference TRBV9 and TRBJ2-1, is DSGVTQTPKHLITATGQRVTLRCSPRSGDLSVYWYQQSLDQGLQFLIQYYNGEERAKGNILERFSAQQFPDLHSELNLSSLELGDSALYFCASSVAGLAVYNEQFFGPGTRLTVL.

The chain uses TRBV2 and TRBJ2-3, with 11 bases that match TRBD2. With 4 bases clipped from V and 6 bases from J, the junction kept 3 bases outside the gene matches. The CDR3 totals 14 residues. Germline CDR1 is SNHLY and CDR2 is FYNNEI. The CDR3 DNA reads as TGTGCCAGCAGTGTTGCTAGCGGGAGGGATACGCAGTATTTT. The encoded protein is CASSVASGRDTQYF.

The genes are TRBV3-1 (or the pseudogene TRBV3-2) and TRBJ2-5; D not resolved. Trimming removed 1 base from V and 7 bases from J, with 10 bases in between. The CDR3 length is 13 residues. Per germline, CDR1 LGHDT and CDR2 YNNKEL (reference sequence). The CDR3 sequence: CASSQGRLRTQYF. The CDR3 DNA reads TGTGCCAGCAGCCAAGGCCGTCTAAGGACCCAGTACTTC.

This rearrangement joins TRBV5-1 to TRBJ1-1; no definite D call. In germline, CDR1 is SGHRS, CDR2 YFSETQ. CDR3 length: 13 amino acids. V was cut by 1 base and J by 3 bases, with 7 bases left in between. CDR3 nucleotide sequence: TGCGCCAGCAGCTTGCGGTGGGACACTGAAGCTTTCTTT. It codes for CASSLRWDTEAFF.

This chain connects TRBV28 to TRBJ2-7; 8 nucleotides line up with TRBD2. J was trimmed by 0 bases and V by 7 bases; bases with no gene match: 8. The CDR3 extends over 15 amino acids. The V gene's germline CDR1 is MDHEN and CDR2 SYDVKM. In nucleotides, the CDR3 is TGTGCCAGCACCTTCCCTGCGGGGGGCTCCTACGAGCAGTACTTC. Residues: CASTFPAGGSYEQYF.

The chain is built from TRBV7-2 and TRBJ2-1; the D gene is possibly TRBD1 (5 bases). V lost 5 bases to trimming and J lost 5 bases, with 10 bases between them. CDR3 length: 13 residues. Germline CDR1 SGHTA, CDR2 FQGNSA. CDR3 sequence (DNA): TGTGCCAGCAGCCCGACAGTTAACAATGAGCAGTTCTTC. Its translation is CASSPTVNNEQFF.

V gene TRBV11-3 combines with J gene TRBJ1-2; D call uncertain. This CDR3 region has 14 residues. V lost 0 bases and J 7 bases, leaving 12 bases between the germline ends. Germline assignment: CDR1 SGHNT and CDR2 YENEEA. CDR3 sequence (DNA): TGTGCCAGCAGCTTAGACGCGAGACTAGTTGGCTACACCTTC. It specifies CASSLDARLVGYTF.

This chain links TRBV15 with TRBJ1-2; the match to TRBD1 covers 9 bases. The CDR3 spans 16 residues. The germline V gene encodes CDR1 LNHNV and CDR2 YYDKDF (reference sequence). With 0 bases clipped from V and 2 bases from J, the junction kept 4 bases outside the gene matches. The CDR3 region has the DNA TGTGCCACCAGCAGAGAAGACAGGGGGGGAAACTATGGCTACACCTTC. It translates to CATSREDRGGNYGYTF.

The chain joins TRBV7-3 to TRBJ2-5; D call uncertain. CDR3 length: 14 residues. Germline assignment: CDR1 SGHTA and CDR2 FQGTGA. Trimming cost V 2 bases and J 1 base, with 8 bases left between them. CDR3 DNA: TGTGCCAGCAGCTTAGGAAGTTCCCAAGAGACCCAGTACTTC. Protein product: CASSLGSSQETQYF.

This CDR3 reads CASSGDSLSGGYTF. The DNA of the CDR3 is TGTGCCAGCAGTGGGGACAGCTTGTCAGGGGGCTACACCTTC. The chain recombines TRBV28 with TRBJ1-2; TRBD1 matches 7 bases. This CDR3 comprises 14 residues. CDR1 and CDR2 from the germline V gene are MDHEN and SYDVKM. With 5 bases clipped from V and 8 bases from J, the junction kept 11 bases outside the gene matches.

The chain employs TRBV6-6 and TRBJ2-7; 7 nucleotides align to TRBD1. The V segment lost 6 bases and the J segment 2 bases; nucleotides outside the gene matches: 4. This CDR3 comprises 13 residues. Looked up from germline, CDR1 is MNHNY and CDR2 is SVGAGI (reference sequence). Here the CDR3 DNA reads TGTGCCAGCAGGCAGACAGGGACCTACGAGCAGTACTTC. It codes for CASRQTGTYEQYF.

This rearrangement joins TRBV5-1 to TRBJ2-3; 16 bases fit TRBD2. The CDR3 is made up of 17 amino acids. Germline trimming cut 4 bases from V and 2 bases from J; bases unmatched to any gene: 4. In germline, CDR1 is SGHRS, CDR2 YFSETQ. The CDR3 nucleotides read TGCGCCAGCAGCCCCGGGACTAGCGGGAGGGTCACAGATACGCAGTATTTT. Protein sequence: CASSPGTSGRVTDTQYF.

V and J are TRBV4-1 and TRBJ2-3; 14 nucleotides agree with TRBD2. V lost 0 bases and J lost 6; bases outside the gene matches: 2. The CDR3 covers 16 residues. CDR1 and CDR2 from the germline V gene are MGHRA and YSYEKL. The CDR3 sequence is CASSQEGLAGVDTQYF. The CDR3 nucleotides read TGCGCCAGCAGCCAAGAGGGACTAGCGGGAGTGGATACGCAGTATTTT.

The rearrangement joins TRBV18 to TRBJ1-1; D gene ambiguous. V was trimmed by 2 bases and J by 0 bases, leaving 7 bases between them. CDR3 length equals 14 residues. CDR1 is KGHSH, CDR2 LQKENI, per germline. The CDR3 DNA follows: TGTGCCAGCTCACCAAACAGTATGAACACTGAAGCTTTCTTT. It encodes CASSPNSMNTEAFF.

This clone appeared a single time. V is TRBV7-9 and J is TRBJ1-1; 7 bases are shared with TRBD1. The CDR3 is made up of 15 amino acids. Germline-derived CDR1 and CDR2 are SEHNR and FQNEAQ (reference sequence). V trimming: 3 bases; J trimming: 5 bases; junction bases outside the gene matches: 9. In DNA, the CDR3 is TGTGCCAGCAGCTTTGTCGAGGGGGCGGGAACTGAAGCTTTCTTT. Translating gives CASSFVEGAGTEAFF. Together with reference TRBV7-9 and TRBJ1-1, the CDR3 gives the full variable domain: DTGVSQNPRHKITKRGQNVTFRCDPISEHNRLYWYRQTLGQGPEFLTYFQNEAQLEKSRLLSDRFSAERPKGSFSTLEIQRTEQGDSAMYLCASSFVEGAGTEAFFGQGTRLTVV.

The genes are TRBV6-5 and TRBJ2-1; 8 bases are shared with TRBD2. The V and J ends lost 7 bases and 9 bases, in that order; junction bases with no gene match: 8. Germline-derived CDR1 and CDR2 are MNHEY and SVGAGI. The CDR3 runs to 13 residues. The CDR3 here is CASIASGRGEQFF. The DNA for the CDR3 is TGTGCCAGCATAGCTAGCGGGCGAGGTGAGCAGTTCTTC.

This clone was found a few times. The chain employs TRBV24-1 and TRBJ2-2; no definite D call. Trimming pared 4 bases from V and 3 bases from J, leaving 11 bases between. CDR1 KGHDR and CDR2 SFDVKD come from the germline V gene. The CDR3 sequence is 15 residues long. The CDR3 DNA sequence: TGTGCCACCAGTGAGATCGGGCCTGACACCGGGGAGCTGTTTTTT. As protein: CATSEIGPDTGELFF.

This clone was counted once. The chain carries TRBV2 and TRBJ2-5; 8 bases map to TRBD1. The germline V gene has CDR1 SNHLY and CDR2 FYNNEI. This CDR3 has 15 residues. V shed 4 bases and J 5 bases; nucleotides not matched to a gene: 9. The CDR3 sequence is CASSVPTGVRETQYF. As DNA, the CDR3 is TGTGCCAGCAGTGTTCCGACAGGGGTAAGGGAGACCCAGTACTTC. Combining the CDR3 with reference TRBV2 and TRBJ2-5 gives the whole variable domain EPEVTQTPSHQVTQMGQEVILRCVPISNHLYFYWYRQILGQKVEFLVSFYNNEISEKSEIFDDQFSVERPDGSNFTLKIRSTKLEDSAMYFCASSVPTGVRETQYFGPGTRLLVL.

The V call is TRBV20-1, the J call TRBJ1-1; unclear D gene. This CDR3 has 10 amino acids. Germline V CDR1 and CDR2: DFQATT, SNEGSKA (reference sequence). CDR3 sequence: CRPLGTEAFF. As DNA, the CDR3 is TGCAGGCCTTTGGGGACTGAAGCTTTCTTT.

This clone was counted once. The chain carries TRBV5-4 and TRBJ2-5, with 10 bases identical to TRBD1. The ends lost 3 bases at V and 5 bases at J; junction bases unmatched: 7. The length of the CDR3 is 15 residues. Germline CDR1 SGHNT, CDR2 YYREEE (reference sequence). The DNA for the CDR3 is TGTGCCAGCAGCTCCGACAGGGGGCGCGTGGAGACCCAGTACTTC. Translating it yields CASSSDRGRVETQYF.

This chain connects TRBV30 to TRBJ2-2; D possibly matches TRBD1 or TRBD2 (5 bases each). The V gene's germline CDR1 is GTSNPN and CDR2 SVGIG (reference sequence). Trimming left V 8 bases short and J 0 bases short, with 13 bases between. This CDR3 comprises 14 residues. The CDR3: CAAGARANTGELFF. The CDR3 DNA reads TGTGCCGCCGGGGCGCGAGCGAACACCGGGGAGCTGTTTTTT.

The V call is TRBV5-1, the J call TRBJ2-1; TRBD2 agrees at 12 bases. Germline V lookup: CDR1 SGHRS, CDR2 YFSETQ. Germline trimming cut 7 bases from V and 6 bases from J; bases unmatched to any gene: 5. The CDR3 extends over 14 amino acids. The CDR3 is CASLMTSGGNEQFF. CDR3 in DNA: TGCGCCAGCTTAATGACTAGCGGGGGCAATGAGCAGTTCTTC.

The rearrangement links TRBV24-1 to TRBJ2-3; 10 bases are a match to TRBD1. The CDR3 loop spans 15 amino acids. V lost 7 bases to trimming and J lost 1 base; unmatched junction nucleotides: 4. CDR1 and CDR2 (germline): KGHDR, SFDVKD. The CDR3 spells CATSAGTGGTDTQYF. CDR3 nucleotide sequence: TGTGCCACCAGCGCCGGGACAGGGGGCACAGATACGCAGTATTTT.

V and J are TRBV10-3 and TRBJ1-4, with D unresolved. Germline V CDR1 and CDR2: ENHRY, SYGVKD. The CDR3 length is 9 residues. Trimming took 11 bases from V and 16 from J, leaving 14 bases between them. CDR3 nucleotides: TGTGCCGTCCTGGGATTTCCGTTTTTT. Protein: CAVLGFPFF.

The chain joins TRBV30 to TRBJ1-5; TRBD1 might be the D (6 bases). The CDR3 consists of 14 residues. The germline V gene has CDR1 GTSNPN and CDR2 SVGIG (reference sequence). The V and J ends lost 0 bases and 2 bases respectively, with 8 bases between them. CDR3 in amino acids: CAWSVGGGNQPQHF. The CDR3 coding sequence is TGTGCCTGGAGTGTAGGGGGAGGCAATCAGCCCCAGCATTTT.

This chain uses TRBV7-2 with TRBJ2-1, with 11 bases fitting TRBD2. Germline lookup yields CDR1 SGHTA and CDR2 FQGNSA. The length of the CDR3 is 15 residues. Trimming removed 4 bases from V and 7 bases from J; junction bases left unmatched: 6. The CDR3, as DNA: TGTGCCAGCAGCTCTCTAGCGGGAGGAGCAAATGAGCAGTTCTTC. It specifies CASSSLAGGANEQFF.

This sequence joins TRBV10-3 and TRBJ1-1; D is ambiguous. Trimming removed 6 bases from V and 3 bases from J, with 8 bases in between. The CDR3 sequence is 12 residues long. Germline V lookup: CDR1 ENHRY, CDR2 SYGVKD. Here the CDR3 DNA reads TGTGCCATCAGAGACGGGCACACTGAAGCTTTCTTT. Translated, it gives CAIRDGHTEAFF.